Sequencing of this T cell receptor beta chain was carried out in a study of T cells after somatic rescue of genetic block. The CDR3 runs to 14 residues. Trimming took 2 bases from V and 3 from J, leaving 11 bases between them. Germline CDR1 reads MNHNY; CDR2 reads SVGAGI (reference sequence). Assay used: immunoSEQ multiplex PCR; TCRdb lists only in-frame clones, some missing. The sample includes 67,000 or so clones, approximately 90% of them seen just once. This sequence joins TRBV6-6 and TRBJ2-7, with D possibly being TRBD1 (7 bases). The receptor was isolated from a man younger than 45. Sequencing was performed on peripheral blood mononuclear cells (PBMCs). The CDR3 loop is CASSYAGQNYEQYF. CDR3 in DNA: TGTGCCAGCAGTTACGCGGGACAGAACTACGAGCAGTACTTC.